These 31 T cell receptor beta chains were sequenced from one sample in a study of cytomegalovirus exposure and HLA in healthy donors. Primers: 60 Vbeta forward and 13 Jbeta reverse. Generated by immunoSEQ multiplex PCR, the TCRdb table keeps only in-frame clones and is missing some. The sample lists fewer than 200,000 clones; around 84% were seen once. The specimen sequenced was PBMCs. The origin of the receptors is a girl aged 2-9 years in good health and CMV-seropositive.

This chain connects TRBV4-2 to TRBJ2-7; D remains unclear. Trimming left V 3 bases short and J 3 bases short, with 3 bases between. This CDR3 is built from 11 residues. CDR1 is LGHNA and CDR2 is YNFKEQ in the germline V gene. This CDR3 reads CASSHGYEQYF. CDR3 DNA sequence: TGTGCCAGCAGCCACGGCTACGAGCAGTACTTC.

As regards this clone: Compared with germline, one end of the junction differs, possibly owing to a read error. This chain uses TRBV7-7 with TRBJ2-1, with 9 bases fitting TRBD2. In germline, CDR1 is SSHAT, CDR2 FNYEAQ (reference sequence). CDR3 size: 13 residues. The CDR3 is CASSPRTSVEQFF. The CDR3 region has the DNA TGTGCTAGCAGCCCCAGGACTAGCGTTGAGCAGTTCTTC.

The chain has TRBV11-3 and TRBJ2-1; 7 bases agree with TRBD2. Germline assignment: CDR1 SGHNT and CDR2 YENEEA. The CDR3 is 17 amino acids. V gave up 0 bases and J gave up 0 bases; unmatched junction bases: 5. DNA of the CDR3: TGTGCCAGCAGCTTAGATCGGGGAGGGCGCTCCTACAATGAGCAGTTCTTC. Its protein is CASSLDRGGRSYNEQFF.

The V and J genes are TRBV10-2 and TRBJ2-3; 7 nucleotides agree with TRBD2. The CDR3 covers 17 residues. V shed 6 bases, J shed 6 bases, and the junction held 18 bases outside the gene matches. The germline gives CDR1 WSHSY, CDR2 SAAADI. Here the CDR3 DNA reads TGCGCCAGCAGATCGATGGCCGGGACTAAAGGGTCCGATACGCAGTATTTT. As protein: CASRSMAGTKGSDTQYF.

This clone turned up a few times. The chain couples TRBV6-1 to TRBJ2-1, with TRBD2 as a possible D gene (5 bases). CDR1 is MNHNS, CDR2 SASEGT, per germline. The CDR3 has 12 amino acids. Trimming cost V 6 bases and J 6 bases, with 9 bases left between them. The CDR3 sequence is CASSGVINEQFF. In DNA, the CDR3 is TGTGCCAGCAGCGGGGTTATCAATGAGCAGTTCTTC.

This clone was found once. The J gene is TRBJ1-6, the V gene TRBV11-1; 7 bases match TRBD1. V lost 3 bases and J lost 11; bases outside the gene matches: 13. This CDR3 has 16 residues. Germline V gene sequence: CDR1 SGHAT, CDR2 FQDESV (reference sequence). The CDR3 spells CASSFLGLDRETPLHF. In nucleotides, the CDR3 is TGTGCCAGCAGCTTTCTCGGGCTTGACAGGGAGACACCCCTCCACTTT.

V gene TRBV10-3 combines with J gene TRBJ1-4; possible D gene TRBD1, 6 bases. The CDR3 spans 14 residues. CDR1 is ENHRY, CDR2 SYGVKD, per germline. Trimming took off 8 bases at V and 8 bases at J, with 18 bases between the two ends. The CDR3 nucleotides are TGTGCCATCGCCGAACAACGGGGGGGCGAAAAACTGTTTTTT. This translates into CAIAEQRGGEKLFF.

This chain joins TRBV11-3 and TRBJ2-5; 7 positions agree with TRBD2. Germline values: CDR1 SGHNT, CDR2 YENEEA. Losses at the gene ends were 1 base for V and 1 base for J; bases not matched to a gene: 0. This CDR3 is 14 amino acids long. The CDR3 DNA reads TGTGCCAGCAGCTTAGCGGGAGGCCAAGAGACCCAGTACTTC. Encoded protein: CASSLAGGQETQYF. The full variable domain, completed using reference TRBV11-3 and TRBJ2-5, is EAGVVQSPRYKIIEKKQPVAFWCNPISGHNTLYWYLQNLGQGPELLIRYENEEAVDDSQLPKDRFSAERLKGVDSTLKIQPAELGDSAVYLCASSLAGGQETQYFGPGTRLLVL.

CDR3: CASSQDTSTYNEQFF. The CDR3, as DNA: TGTGCCAGCAGCCAAGATACGTCTACCTACAATGAGCAGTTCTTC. J is TRBJ2-1 and V is TRBV4-2; D gene uncertain. The CDR3 totals 15 residues. Deletions cut 0 bases from V and 2 bases from J, with 8 bases between. Germline V CDR1 and CDR2: LGHNA, YNFKEQ.

The chain couples TRBV27 to TRBJ1-2; 8 positions agree with TRBD1. The junction had 2 bases not matched to a gene; V was cut back by 6 bases and J by 8 bases. This CDR3 is 11 amino acids long. The germline CDR1 and CDR2 sequences are MNHEY and SMNVEV (reference sequence). CDR3 residues: CASRQGGGYTF. The CDR3 DNA reads TGTGCCAGCAGACAGGGGGGCGGCTACACCTTC.

The gene calls are TRBV5-4 and TRBJ1-2, with 10 bases fitting TRBD1. J gave up 7 bases and V 3 bases, and 6 bases lay outside the gene matches. The germline gives CDR1 SGHNT, CDR2 YYREEE (reference sequence). This CDR3 region has 14 residues. CDR3 region: CASSSRDRGSGYTF. The CDR3 nucleotides read TGTGCCAGCAGCTCCCGGGACAGGGGAAGTGGCTACACCTTC.

The genes are TRBV5-6 and TRBJ1-1; the D gene is possibly TRBD1 (5 bases). Germline CDR1 and CDR2: SGHDT and YYEEEE. V shed 6 bases and J shed 10 bases, with 19 bases lying between them. The CDR3 extends over 13 amino acids. Written as DNA, the CDR3 is TGTGCCAGCAACCTATTCCAGGGAGGAGGAGCTTTCTTT. Translating gives CASNLFQGGGAFF.

The rearrangement links TRBV30 to TRBJ1-2, with TRBD1 identical over 9 bases. The CDR3 length is 14 residues. Germline V gene data show CDR1 as GTSNPN and CDR2 as SVGIG (reference sequence). V was clipped by 5 bases and J by 5 bases; unmatched bases: 9. The DNA for the CDR3 is TGTGCCTGGGCCCCGGACAGGGGAATGTATGGCTACACCTTC. Its translation is CAWAPDRGMYGYTF.

V and J are TRBV13 and TRBJ2-3; tentatively, D is TRBD1 (5 bases). Deletions cut 1 base from V and 13 bases from J, with 12 bases between. This CDR3 has 12 amino acids. Germline CDR1 and CDR2: PRHDT and FYEKMQ (reference sequence). CDR3 loop: CASSLVSGREYF. CDR3 in DNA: TGTGCCAGCAGCTTAGTGTCAGGGCGAGAGTATTTT.

The chain has TRBV28 and TRBJ2-1; TRBD2 agrees at 12 bases. V was clipped by 2 bases and J by 4 bases; unmatched bases: 3. This CDR3 is built from 16 residues. Looked up from germline, CDR1 is MDHEN and CDR2 is SYDVKM. As DNA, the CDR3 is TGTGCCAGCAGTTTAAGTGGACTAGCGGGATACAATGAGCAGTTCTTC. Amino acid sequence: CASSLSGLAGYNEQFF.

The chain links TRBV11-3 to TRBJ1-1, with 7 bases fitting TRBD1. The CDR3 loop spans 15 amino acids. Per the germline V gene, CDR1 is SGHNT and CDR2 is YENEEA. Trimming removed 5 bases from V and 5 bases from J; junction bases left unmatched: 11. CDR3 protein: CASSGQGQAGTEAFF. The CDR3 bases are TGTGCCAGCAGCGGACAAGGACAGGCGGGGACTGAAGCTTTCTTT.

In DNA, the CDR3 is TGTGCCAGCAGCGTCACAGCTAACTCCTACAATGAGCAGTTCTTC. Translation gives CASSVTANSYNEQFF. This sequence joins TRBV5-4 and TRBJ2-1; D call uncertain. CDR3 length: 15 amino acids. Trimming shortened V by 4 bases and J by 0 bases, and 11 bases separated the two germline ends. Per germline, CDR1 SGHNT and CDR2 YYREEE (reference sequence). Variable domain in full (rest from reference TRBV5-4 and TRBJ2-1): ETGVTQSPTHLIKTRGQQVTLRCSSQSGHNTVSWYQQALGQGPQFIFQYYREEENGRGNFPPRFSGLQFPNYSSELNVNALELDDSALYLCASSVTANSYNEQFFGPGTRLTVL.

The chain couples TRBV12-5 to TRBJ1-2; unclear D gene. V was trimmed by 3 bases and J by 8 bases, leaving 10 bases between them. There are 12 residues in the CDR3. Germline V gene sequence: CDR1 LGHNT, CDR2 FRNRAP. The CDR3 loop is CASGLNVVGYTF. DNA of the CDR3: TGTGCTAGTGGTTTAAACGTAGTAGGCTACACCTTC.

CDR3 DNA: TGTGCCAGCAGCCTCCGTCCGCTAGTTGGTGCAGATACGCAGTATTTT. Translating it yields CASSLRPLVGADTQYF. V and J are TRBV13 and TRBJ2-3; D call uncertain. CDR1 is PRHDT and CDR2 is FYEKMQ in the germline V gene (reference sequence). V lost 5 bases, J lost 4 bases, and 19 bases lay in between. There are 16 residues in the CDR3. Variable domain in full (rest from reference TRBV13 and TRBJ2-3): AAGVIQSPRHLIKEKRETATLKCYPIPRHDTVYWYQQGPGQDPQFLISFYEKMQSDKGSIPDRFSAQQFSDYHSELNMSSLELGDSALYFCASSLRPLVGADTQYFGPGTRLTVL.

This chain connects TRBV27 to TRBJ1-6, with a weak D call TRBD1 (5 bases). Germline-derived CDR1 and CDR2 are MNHEY and SMNVEV (reference sequence). The CDR3 length is 15 residues. The V end was cut by 4 bases, the J end by 4 bases, with 11 bases between. CDR3 nucleotides: TGTGCCAGCAGTTCCGGAGGGGAATATAATTCACCCCTCCACTTT. Translated, it gives CASSSGGEYNSPLHF.

The chain uses TRBV4-1 and TRBJ1-5, with D perhaps matching TRBD1 (6 bases). V dropped 1 base and J dropped 3 bases, with 13 bases sitting between them. Looked up from germline, CDR1 is MGHRA and CDR2 is YSYEKL. This CDR3 contains 16 residues. In DNA, the CDR3 is TGCGCCAGCAGCCAAGTCCCATGGACAGTCAATCAGCCCCAGCATTTT. This codes for CASSQVPWTVNQPQHF.

V gene TRBV9 combines with J gene TRBJ2-1, with D perhaps matching TRBD2 (7 bases). This CDR3 comprises 18 residues. The germline V gene encodes CDR1 SGDLS and CDR2 YYNGEE. V dropped 4 bases and J dropped 1 base, with 21 bases sitting between them. Written as DNA, the CDR3 is TGTGCCAGCAGCCCCACGAAGAGGGGGGGGGATTCCTACAATGAGCAGTTCTTC. Protein sequence: CASSPTKRGGDSYNEQFF.

The V and J genes are TRBV19 and TRBJ1-2; the D gene is possibly TRBD1 (6 bases). Trimming removed 3 bases at V and 12 bases at J, with 14 bases between. Germline values: CDR1 LNHDA, CDR2 SQIVND (reference sequence). The CDR3 spans 12 residues. The CDR3 sequence: CASSIPSGAHTF. The CDR3 DNA reads as TGTGCCAGTAGTATCCCCTCAGGGGCGCACACCTTC.

The rearrangement links TRBV7-9 to TRBJ2-7; 8 bases are shared with TRBD2. The CDR3 has 15 amino acids. Per the germline V gene, CDR1 is SEHNR and CDR2 is FQNEAQ (reference sequence). Trimming took 3 bases from V and 1 from J; bases not matched to a gene: 5. The CDR3 nucleotides read TGTGCCAGCAGCTTCTCGGCGGGGGGTTCCTACGAGCAGTACTTC. Translating gives CASSFSAGGSYEQYF.

This chain links TRBV12-5 with TRBJ1-1; TRBD1 matches at 8 bases. The CDR3 has 14 amino acids. J lost 4 bases, V lost 7 bases, and 8 bases had no gene match. Germline CDR1 reads LGHNT; CDR2 reads FRNRAP. This chain's CDR3 is CASVLDRAVTEAFF. Here the CDR3 DNA reads TGTGCTAGTGTCCTGGACAGGGCAGTCACTGAAGCTTTCTTT.

This clone has only a few counts. The chain couples TRBV4-2 to TRBJ2-7; D is possibly TRBD1 (6 bases). Germline V gene data show CDR1 as LGHNA and CDR2 as YNFKEQ. The ends were cut back, 0 bases at V and 2 bases at J, with 8 bases in the middle. The CDR3 runs to 14 residues. DNA for the CDR3: TGTGCCAGCAGCCAAGAGGACAGACCCTACGAGCAGTACTTC. Residues: CASSQEDRPYEQYF.

On this clone itself: One junction end disagrees with the germline gene, perhaps due to a read error. The CDR3 DNA sequence: TGTGCCAGCAGCCCCAAGGGACTAGCGGGGACAAAGCACTTC. Its protein product is CASSPKGLAGTKHF. The V gene is TRBV7-9, the J gene TRBJ2-7, with 13 nucleotides matching TRBD2. The CDR3 loop spans 14 amino acids. Germline-derived CDR1 and CDR2 are SEHNR and FQNEAQ (reference sequence).

The CDR3 bases are TGTGCCAGCAGCTTGGGGGGGGGAGGGAATACTGAAGCTTTCTTT. This sequence encodes CASSLGGGGNTEAFF. V is TRBV5-4 and J is TRBJ1-1; D perhaps matches TRBD1 (5 bases). Looked up from germline, CDR1 is SGHNT and CDR2 is YYREEE (reference sequence). Trimming stripped 0 bases from V and 5 bases from J, with 14 bases between. The CDR3 is 15 residues long.

This rearrangement joins TRBV9 to TRBJ1-1; TRBD1 aligns across 7 bases. This CDR3 region has 16 residues. Germline V gives CDR1 SGDLS, CDR2 YYNGEE. J gave up 4 bases and V 1 base, and 10 bases lay outside the gene matches. Here the CDR3 reads CASSVSGGRRGTEAFF. The CDR3, as DNA: TGTGCCAGCAGCGTATCAGGGGGGCGGAGAGGCACTGAAGCTTTCTTT.

V and J are TRBV6-4 and TRBJ2-1; 13 bases map to TRBD2. Losses at the gene ends were 6 bases for V and 7 bases for J; bases not matched to a gene: 6. The CDR3 contains 15 residues. The germline CDR1 and CDR2 sequences are MRHNA and SNTAGT. The CDR3 sequence is CASSLLAGGYNEQFF. The DNA for the CDR3 is TGTGCCAGCAGCCTACTAGCGGGAGGGTATAATGAGCAGTTCTTC.

V and J are TRBV30 and TRBJ1-2; D perhaps matches TRBD1 (5 bases). CDR1 GTSNPN and CDR2 SVGIG come from the germline V gene (reference sequence). Trimming stripped 0 bases from V and 8 bases from J, with 19 bases between. This CDR3 is built from 15 residues. The CDR3 sequence: CAWSVGGAGSGGYTF. Here the CDR3 DNA reads TGTGCCTGGAGTGTTGGAGGGGCGGGGTCAGGAGGCTACACCTTC. Full variable domain (outside the CDR3, taken from reference TRBV30 and TRBJ1-2): SQTIHQWPATLVQPVGSPLSLECTVEGTSNPNLYWYRQAAGRGLQLLFYSVGIGQISSEVPQNLSASRPQDRQFILSSKKLLLSDSGFYLCAWSVGGAGSGGYTFGSGTRLTVV.